The text below deals with one TCR beta chain. Its cognate antigen is unknown. Trimming took 0 bases from V and 8 from J, leaving 10 bases between them. In germline, CDR1 is SGHDN, CDR2 FVKESK. The length of the CDR3 is 13 residues. The data originate from a study of T cells after yellow fever vaccination. Across the whole study: Fractions of limited cellularity were prepared by means of SMART-Seq v4 Ultra Low Input. Whole-study results and caveats: Abundant clonotypes from the bulk population could contaminate FACS-sorted repertoires.

UMIs were added to TCR cDNA along with a universal primer site when it was made by 5'RACE template switching. MiXCR, applied by TCRdb to the 5' RACE reads, yields one record per CDR3 protein. This table holds 100,000 to 150,000 distinct CDR3 sequences, 8.9% found once. The chain links TRBV14 to TRBJ1-2, with no clear D. Sequenced here: CD8+ T cells sorted from PBMCs, sampled on the day of the yellow fever booster vaccination. This receptor was obtained from a man aged 18 to 35 who received the YFV17D yellow fever vaccine. The CDR3 loop is CASSQEGLGGYTF. CDR3 bases: TGTGCCAGCAGCCAAGAGGGCTTGGGAGGCTACACCTTC.